Shown below are 23 T cell receptor beta chains from a single sample sequenced in a study of cytomegalovirus exposure and HLA in healthy donors. The PCR employed 60 Vbeta primers together with 13 Jbeta primers. The method was immunoSEQ multiplex PCR; TCRdb's version includes in-frame clones alone and lacks a portion of them. Among about 130,000 clones listed, roughly 89% were seen once. The sequenced sample consisted of PBMCs. Receptor source: a young woman in good health and CMV-seronegative.

This clone was counted once. CDR3: CAISDRGASDTEAFF. The DNA for the CDR3 is TGTGCCATCAGTGATCGGGGGGCCTCTGACACTGAAGCTTTCTTT. This chain uses TRBV10-3 with TRBJ1-1, with D perhaps matching TRBD1 (6 bases). The CDR3 spans 15 residues. The germline CDR1 and CDR2 sequences are ENHRY and SYGVKD. V lost 3 bases to trimming and J lost 3 bases, with 14 bases between them.

The chain links TRBV5-6 to TRBJ1-2; 7 bases align to TRBD1. Germline V gene sequence: CDR1 SGHDT, CDR2 YYEEEE. The V gene end was trimmed by 0 bases and the J gene end by 2 bases; junction bases not matched to a gene: 7. The length of the CDR3 is 16 residues. CDR3 nucleotides: TGTGCCAGCAGCTTGGCTGACAGGGAAGGAAACTATGGCTACACCTTC. Translated, it gives CASSLADREGNYGYTF. Full variable domain (outside the CDR3, taken from reference TRBV5-6 and TRBJ1-2): DAGVTQSPTHLIKTRGQQVTLRCSPKSGHDTVSWYQQALGQGPQFIFQYYEEEERQRGNFPDRFSGHQFPNYSSELNVNALLLGDSALYLCASSLADREGNYGYTFGSGTRLTVV.

This chain connects TRBV2 to TRBJ2-7, with 10 bases that match TRBD2. V gave up 5 bases and J gave up 0 bases; unmatched junction bases: 10. The germline CDR1 and CDR2 sequences are SNHLY and FYNNEI. This CDR3 is 17 amino acids long. The CDR3, as DNA: TGTGCCAGCAGTAACGTCGGACTAGCGGACAGCTCCTACGAGCAGTACTTC. It is translated as CASSNVGLADSSYEQYF.

This sequence joins TRBV10-3 and TRBJ1-2; no clear D. This CDR3 has 12 residues. V lost 3 bases and J 8 bases, leaving 10 bases between the germline ends. Germline CDR1 and CDR2: ENHRY and SYGVKD. Here the CDR3 reads CAISEGGLGYTF. The CDR3 bases are TGTGCCATCAGTGAAGGAGGGTTAGGCTACACCTTC.

The chain has TRBV5-1 and TRBJ2-3; 11 bases agree with TRBD2. CDR3 length: 16 residues. Trimming removed 0 bases from V and 4 bases from J; junction bases left unmatched: 4. CDR1 and CDR2 from the germline V gene are SGHRS and YFSETQ. The CDR3 DNA sequence: TGCGCCAGCAGCTTGGCGACTAGCGGGAAATCAGATACGCAGTATTTT. Translation gives CASSLATSGKSDTQYF.

V is TRBV15 and J is TRBJ2-3; TRBD1 matches at 10 bases. The V segment lost 5 bases and the J segment 8 bases; nucleotides outside the gene matches: 10. Germline V gene data show CDR1 as LNHNV and CDR2 as YYDKDF (reference sequence). CDR3 size: 15 residues. CDR3 sequence: CATSSRTGGIGTQYF. In DNA, the CDR3 is TGTGCCACCAGCTCACGGACAGGGGGAATCGGTACGCAGTATTTT.

The chain uses TRBV27 and TRBJ2-2; no reliable D call. Germline V gene sequence: CDR1 MNHEY, CDR2 SMNVEV (reference sequence). This CDR3 is built from 15 residues. Trimming shortened V by 10 bases and J by 1 base, and 16 bases separated the two germline ends. The CDR3 spells CATRGPRRNTGELFF. The CDR3 bases are TGTGCCACCCGAGGTCCCAGACGGAACACCGGGGAGCTGTTTTTT.

This clone was seen just once. V and J are TRBV10-3 and TRBJ1-6, with D maybe TRBD1 (6 bases). Trimming left V 10 bases short and J 7 bases short, with 14 bases between. Germline CDR1 and CDR2: ENHRY and SYGVKD. This CDR3 region has 13 residues. Here the CDR3 DNA reads TGTGCCACCGTGGACAGCTCGAATTCACCCCTCCACTTT. Amino acids: CATVDSSNSPLHF.

The chain employs TRBV2 and TRBJ2-7; 8 bases align to TRBD1. The junction had 2 bases not matched to a gene; V was cut back by 1 base and J by 6 bases. CDR3 size: 13 residues. Germline V gives CDR1 SNHLY, CDR2 FYNNEI. CDR3 loop: CASSEVTGGEQYF. CDR3 nucleotides: TGTGCCAGCAGTGAAGTCACAGGGGGCGAGCAGTACTTC.

The sample holds one count of this clone. At one end, the junction sequence differs from germline, possibly due to a read error. The chain has TRBV2 and TRBJ2-3, with TRBD2 matching over 13 bases. The CDR3 is made up of 16 amino acids. Germline V lookup: CDR1 SNHLY, CDR2 FYNNEI. CDR3 protein: CASSPGLAGINFLYDF. The CDR3 DNA sequence: TGTGCCAGCAGCCCGGGACTAGCGGGGATTAATTTCCTTTACGATTTT.

In its sample, this clone was seen once. The chain employs TRBV9 and TRBJ1-1; D is unclear. Germline loops: CDR1 SGDLS, CDR2 YYNGEE. This CDR3 comprises 13 residues. With 3 bases removed from V and 5 bases from J, the gap between germline ends came to 11 bases. The CDR3 coding sequence is TGTGCCAGCAGCGCCAGGCCTGTTACTGAAGCTTTCTTT. Its translation is CASSARPVTEAFF.

The chain couples TRBV7-8 to TRBJ1-4, with 7 bases lining up with TRBD1. The CDR3 is made up of 14 amino acids. Germline V gives CDR1 SGHVS, CDR2 FQNEAQ. J lost 8 bases, V lost 8 bases, and 11 bases had no gene match. The CDR3 sequence: CASCIQGRREKLFF. For the CDR3, the DNA is TGTGCCAGCTGTATACAGGGGAGACGGGAAAAACTGTTTTTT.

This clone has just one count. This chain links TRBV4-2 with TRBJ2-1; TRBD2 aligns across 8 bases. With 4 bases clipped from V and 1 base from J, the junction kept 15 bases outside the gene matches. The CDR3 is 19 amino acids. The germline V gene has CDR1 LGHNA and CDR2 YNFKEQ. CDR3 loop: CASSRKLAVRDWSYNEQFF. The CDR3 bases are TGTGCCAGCAGCCGCAAACTAGCGGTCCGTGATTGGTCCTACAATGAGCAGTTCTTC.

J is TRBJ2-2 and V is TRBV28, with a tentative D call TRBD1 (5 bases). Germline lookup yields CDR1 MDHEN and CDR2 SYDVKM. V shed 5 bases and J shed 1 base, with 8 bases lying between them. The CDR3 loop spans 14 amino acids. The DNA for the CDR3 is TGTGCCAGCAGTCGGCAGGGGAACACCGGGGAGCTGTTTTTT. This gives the protein CASSRQGNTGELFF. The full variable domain, its missing parts supplied by reference TRBV28 and TRBJ2-2, is DVKVTQSSRYLVKRTGEKVFLECVQDMDHENMFWYRQDPGLGLRLIYFSYDVKMKEKGDIPEGYSVSREKKERFSLILESASTNQTSMYLCASSRQGNTGELFFGEGSRLTVL.

J is TRBJ1-6 and V is TRBV6-5; tentatively, D is TRBD1 (5 bases). The CDR3 is 14 amino acids. Deletions cut 6 bases from V and 8 bases from J, with 14 bases between. The germline CDR1 and CDR2 sequences are MNHEY and SVGAGI. CDR3 in DNA: TGTGCCAGCAGCTCTCGCACGGGGGATTCACCCCTCCACTTT. Protein sequence: CASSSRTGDSPLHF.

The rearrangement joins TRBV11-1 to TRBJ2-7, with 7 positions matching TRBD1. Germline-derived CDR1 and CDR2 are SGHAT and FQDESV (reference sequence). This CDR3 region has 14 residues. J was trimmed by 2 bases and V by 5 bases; bases with no gene match: 6. CDR3 nucleotide sequence: TGTGCCAGCAGCACATGGGACAGAACCTACGAGCAGTACTTC. It is translated as CASSTWDRTYEQYF.

V and J are TRBV18 and TRBJ1-1; 7 nucleotides align to TRBD1. Looked up from germline, CDR1 is KGHSH and CDR2 is LQKENI. The CDR3 covers 16 residues. V was clipped by 0 bases and J by 2 bases; unmatched bases: 6. As DNA, the CDR3 is TGTGCCAGCTCACCACCAATACAGGGGATCAACACTGAAGCTTTCTTT. Its protein is CASSPPIQGINTEAFF.

The chain links TRBV4-1 to TRBJ2-2; TRBD2 is a possible D gene (6 bases). V lost 4 bases to trimming and J lost 5 bases, with 20 bases between them. This CDR3 has 17 residues. Per the germline V gene, CDR1 is MGHRA and CDR2 is YSYEKL. Written as DNA, the CDR3 is TGCGCCAGCAGCCTAATATCTTTCGGGGGTGAAACCGGGGAGCTGTTTTTT. Its translation is CASSLISFGGETGELFF.

This clone was counted a single time. J is TRBJ2-3 and V is TRBV7-2; tentatively, D is TRBD2 (6 bases). V shed 2 bases and J shed 13 bases, with 13 bases lying between them. CDR1 SGHTA and CDR2 FQGNSA come from the germline V gene. There are 12 residues in the CDR3. In DNA, the CDR3 is TGTGCCAGCAGCTTAAGTGGGCGGGAAAAGTATTTT. This translates into CASSLSGREKYF.

The chain carries TRBV7-9 and TRBJ2-2; 7 bases match TRBD2. There are 18 residues in the CDR3. V was clipped by 5 bases and J by 5 bases; unmatched bases: 17. CDR1 is SEHNR, CDR2 FQNEAQ, per germline (reference sequence). DNA for the CDR3: TGTGCCAGCAGCCTCTTTTGGGTGAGGACTAGACGGACCGGGGAGCTGTTTTTT. Residues: CASSLFWVRTRRTGELFF.

V usage is TRBV14 and J usage is TRBJ2-1, with D possibly TRBD2 on 7 matching bases. Germline values: CDR1 SGHDN, CDR2 FVKESK. The CDR3 consists of 17 residues. Trimming removed 0 bases at V and 9 bases at J, with 21 bases between. CDR3 loop: CASSQDPRGGFIGEQFF. The CDR3 DNA follows: TGTGCCAGCAGCCAAGACCCTAGGGGGGGGTTTATTGGTGAGCAGTTCTTC.

The rearrangement joins TRBV10-3 to TRBJ2-2, with a tentative D call TRBD2 (6 bases). Germline V lookup: CDR1 ENHRY, CDR2 SYGVKD. V was shortened by 0 bases and J by 4 bases, with 6 bases between the two germline ends. This CDR3 contains 14 residues. This CDR3 is CAISESRGTGELFF. CDR3 nucleotide sequence: TGTGCCATCAGTGAGTCGCGGGGCACCGGGGAGCTGTTTTTT.

The chain is built from TRBV6-4 and TRBJ1-6; D is possibly TRBD1 (6 bases). CDR1 and CDR2 (germline): MRHNA, SNTAGT. This CDR3 has 13 amino acids. V was pared by 4 bases and J by 7 bases, with 8 bases between. CDR3 DNA sequence: TGTGCCAGCAGTGCAGGGGAGAATTCACCCCTCCACTTT. Protein product: CASSAGENSPLHF.